This T cell receptor (beta chain) was profiled in a study of CD8 T cells in ankylosing spondylitis. TCRdb re-called the 5' RACE reads through MiXCR, storing one row per CDR3 protein. Among hundreds of thousands of distinct CDR3 sequences, approximately 12% were seen once, and the ten largest hold around 0.51%. Study observations and caveats: It was reported that disease-linked clones were significantly enriched in matched ankylosing spondylitis synovial fluid. Disease-linked clones bore a CD8+ phenotype, appearing relatively rarely in peripheral blood. Among TCR beta sequences, a motif of under 10 highly homologous variants appeared characteristic of ankylosing spondylitis blood.

The germline gives CDR1 MNHEY, CDR2 SVGEGT. The length of the CDR3 is 15 residues. Trimming removed 0 bases at V and 1 base at J, with 8 bases between. The sample holds a few counts of this clonotype. Its cognate antigen is unknown. Sequenced material: blood, either unsorted or a sorted T cell fraction (not recorded which). The rearrangement uses TRBV6-2 or TRBV6-3 and TRBJ2-3; D is unclear. The clonotype comes from a male donor with ankylosing spondylitis. The CDR3: CASSYSPWGTDTQYF. The CDR3 region has the DNA TGTGCCAGCAGTTACTCGCCCTGGGGCACAGATACGCAGTATTTT.